This T cell receptor (beta chain) is drawn from a study of T cells in localized non-small cell lung cancer. About this clone itself: Its antigen remains unidentified.

From germline, CDR1 is MNHEY and CDR2 SMNVEV (reference sequence). V shed 5 bases, J shed 5 bases, and the junction held 12 bases outside the gene matches. CDR3 size: 16 residues. The table came from immunoSEQ multiplex PCR; TCRdb's copy has only in-frame clones and leaves some out. The table shows 25,000 to 30,000 clones, with approximately 90% occurring only once. Study results and caveats: For the top 100 tumor clones, a median around 55 also appeared in adjacent lung. Longer survival (overall) was linked to higher T cell density in blood. Uninvolved adjacent lung had higher T cell clonality than tumor and all other tissues. The tumor had only one region sequenced, so heterogeneity remains possible.

The sequence derives from a female donor older than 55 with stage III squamous cell lung carcinoma. J is TRBJ1-5 and V is TRBV27, with 7 bases that match TRBD1. Sequencing used peripheral blood, obtained before any cancer treatment. The CDR3 loop is CASSPSGSRGDQPQHF. The CDR3 bases are TGTGCCAGCAGTCCCTCCGGCAGCAGGGGGGATCAGCCCCAGCATTTT.